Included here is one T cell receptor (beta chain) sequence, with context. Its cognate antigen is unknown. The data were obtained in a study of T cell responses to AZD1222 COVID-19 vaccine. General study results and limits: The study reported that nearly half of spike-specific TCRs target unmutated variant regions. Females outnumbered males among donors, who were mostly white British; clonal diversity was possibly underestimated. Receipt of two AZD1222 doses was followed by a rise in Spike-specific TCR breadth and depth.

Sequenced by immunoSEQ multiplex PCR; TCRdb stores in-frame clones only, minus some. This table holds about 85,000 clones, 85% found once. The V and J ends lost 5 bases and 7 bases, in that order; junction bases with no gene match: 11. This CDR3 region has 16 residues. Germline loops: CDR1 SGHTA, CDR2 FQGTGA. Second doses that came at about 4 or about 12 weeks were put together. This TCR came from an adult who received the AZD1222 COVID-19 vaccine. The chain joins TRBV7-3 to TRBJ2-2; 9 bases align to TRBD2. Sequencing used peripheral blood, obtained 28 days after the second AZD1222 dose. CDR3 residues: CASSPGASGINGELFF. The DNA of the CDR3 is TGTGCCAGCAGCCCCGGGGCTAGCGGGATAAACGGGGAGCTGTTTTTT.